The sequence of this T cell receptor beta chain was determined in a study of identical twins. The table lists this clonotype with a few counts. The antigen is unknown. The germline gives CDR1 DFQATT, CDR2 SNEGSKA (reference sequence). V lost 3 bases and J lost 4; bases outside the gene matches: 8. The CDR3 loop spans 14 amino acids. Healthy Caucasians were all of the donors. In TCRdb, the 5' RACE reads were re-called with MiXCR into one record per CDR3 protein. This repertoire shows some 590,000 distinct CDR3 sequences, over 8.5% found once; its top ten account for more than 2.5%. Study-wide results and caveats: Out-of-frame sharing of TCR alpha in monozygotic twins was underestimated by models.

These same data were also listed under a study on yellow fever vaccine responses in identical twins. As that study records: Reportedly, twins showed a vaccine T cell response that looked partly convergent and partly personalized.

The specimen sequenced was PBMCs. V is TRBV20-1 and J is TRBJ2-7; TRBD1 agrees at 8 bases. The clonotype comes from a young woman in good health. Here the CDR3 reads CSAREDRGIYEQYF. The DNA for the CDR3 is TGCAGTGCTAGGGAAGACAGGGGAATATACGAGCAGTACTTC.